Listed here are 32 T cell receptor beta chains from one sample, sequenced in a study of beta chain features in type 1 diabetes. Study findings and constraints: When Type 1 diabetes patients were examined, their TCRB CDR3s proved moderately but significantly shorter in all four CD4+ subsets.

The authors reverse transcribed all of the isolated RNA, so sequencing captured expressed TCRB transcripts. Sequencing used immunoSEQ multiplex PCR; TCRdb keeps in-frame clones, though not all of them. The repertoire includes some 350,000 clones, around 9.6% of them detected once, and over 0.45% sits in the top ten. No antigen has been assigned to these receptors. The sample comprised central memory CD4+ T cells from blood. Receptors originate from a young man with type 1 diabetes.

The chain is built from TRBV27 and TRBJ2-1; a possible D gene is TRBD1 (6 bases). The germline V and J ends were trimmed by 5 bases and 4 bases, with 15 bases remaining between them. Germline lookup yields CDR1 MNHEY and CDR2 SMNVEV (reference sequence). The CDR3 has 15 amino acids. The CDR3 loop reads CASSDQGYTYNEQFF. For the CDR3, the DNA is TGTGCCAGCAGTGATCAGGGGTACACTTACAATGAGCAGTTCTTC.

This clone has more than one count but fewer than ten. The rearrangement links TRBV6-1 to TRBJ1-1; D uncertain. V dropped 2 bases and J dropped 1 base, with 8 bases sitting between them. This CDR3 is built from 14 residues. The germline gives CDR1 MNHNS, CDR2 SASEGT. CDR3: CASSEQASNTEAFF. For the CDR3, the DNA is TGTGCCAGCAGTGAACAGGCCTCGAACACTGAAGCTTTCTTT.

This clone was found a few times. The CDR3 DNA reads as TGTGCCAGTAGTATATGGGGAGCGAACACTGAAGCTTTCTTT. It codes for CASSIWGANTEAFF. The V gene is TRBV19, the J gene TRBJ1-1; D not resolved. Germline V lookup: CDR1 LNHDA, CDR2 SQIVND (reference sequence). This CDR3 is built from 14 residues. V was shortened by 2 bases and J by 1 base, with 8 bases between the two germline ends.

Comments on this clone: The same CDR3 also results from other DNA sequences found in this sample. The chain links TRBV5-1 to TRBJ2-2; TRBD1 aligns across 7 bases. Trimming cost V 0 bases and J 6 bases; bases outside gene matches: 5. The length of the CDR3 is 15 residues. Germline CDR1 is SGHRS and CDR2 is YFSETQ. The CDR3 sequence: CASSLAQGIPGELFF. In nucleotides, the CDR3 is TGCGCCAGCAGCTTGGCACAGGGGATCCCCGGGGAGCTGTTTTTT.

This clone was counted only a few times. The chain carries TRBV5-4 and TRBJ1-2, with TRBD1 matching 7 bases. The V segment lost 3 bases and the J segment 9 bases; nucleotides outside the gene matches: 11. Germline V gives CDR1 SGHNT, CDR2 YYREEE (reference sequence). This CDR3 spans 14 amino acids. The CDR3 reads CASSSQGQSSRYTF. The CDR3 bases are TGTGCCAGCAGCTCCCAGGGACAGTCTTCCCGCTACACCTTC. Combining the CDR3 with reference TRBV5-4 and TRBJ1-2 gives the whole variable domain ETGVTQSPTHLIKTRGQQVTLRCSSQSGHNTVSWYQQALGQGPQFIFQYYREEENGRGNFPPRFSGLQFPNYSSELNVNALELDDSALYLCASSSQGQSSRYTFGSGTRLTVV.

This clone was seen a few times. This chain uses TRBV2 with TRBJ2-5; 8 bases match TRBD1. TRBJ2-7 explains the end of the DNA better; the J call may be wrong. CDR1 and CDR2 (germline): SNHLY, FYNNEI. CDR3 length: 14 residues. In nucleotides, the CDR3 is TGTGCCAGCGAAGACAGGGGAGGCTCCTACGAGCAGTACTTC. Its translation is CASEDRGGSYEQYF.

To note about this clone: Possible read error: a much larger clone is one base away. The chain has TRBV6-1 and TRBJ2-3; D gene uncertain. The CDR3 consists of 12 residues. Germline loops: CDR1 MNHNS, CDR2 SASEGT. Trimming pared 6 bases from V and 4 bases from J, leaving 8 bases between. CDR3 in DNA: TGTGCCAGCAGCTTAACCGCAGATACGCAGTATTTT. Amino acid sequence: CASSLTADTQYF.

V is TRBV18 and J is TRBJ2-1; 7 bases match TRBD2. V trimming: 1 base; J trimming: 10 bases; junction bases outside the gene matches: 10. The germline CDR1 and CDR2 sequences are KGHSH and LQKENI. The CDR3 spans 15 residues. CDR3: CASSPRGRPSGEQFF. CDR3 bases: TGTGCCAGCTCACCACGGGGCCGGCCTAGCGGCGAGCAGTTCTTC.

The J gene is TRBJ1-3, the V gene TRBV7-4, with TRBD1 identical over 7 bases. CDR1 and CDR2 from the germline V gene are SGHVT and SQSDAQ. This CDR3 comprises 18 residues. V lost 4 bases, J lost 1 base, and 13 bases stayed unmatched. The CDR3 DNA is TGTGCCAGCAGCTCAAGGGACAGTTGGGGATTTTCTGGAAACACCATATATTTT. Its protein product is CASSSRDSWGFSGNTIYF.

V usage is TRBV9 and J usage is TRBJ1-3; no clear D gene. Germline CDR1 reads SGDLS; CDR2 reads YYNGEE. The CDR3 totals 14 residues. With 2 bases removed from V and 4 bases from J, the gap between germline ends came to 10 bases. Here the CDR3 DNA reads TGTGCCAGCAGCGTGTCCGCCCAGGGAAACACCATATATTTT. Translating gives CASSVSAQGNTIYF.

This clone was detected a few times. The chain is built from TRBV6-5 and TRBJ2-2, with TRBD1 as a possible D gene (7 bases). This CDR3 region has 15 residues. The germline V gene has CDR1 MNHEY and CDR2 SVGAGI. Deletions cut 4 bases from V and 4 bases from J, with 13 bases between. CDR3 DNA sequence: TGTGCCAGCAGTTCGACAGGGAGGAGCACCGGGGAGCTGTTTTTT. Translating it yields CASSSTGRSTGELFF.

This clone was counted between two and nine times. The chain has TRBV5-1 and TRBJ2-5; a possible D gene is TRBD1 (5 bases). Germline V gene lookup returns CDR1 SGHRS and CDR2 YFSETQ. V lost 4 bases and J 3 bases, leaving 10 bases between the germline ends. CDR3 size: 13 residues. The CDR3 protein is CASSQGLEETQYF. The CDR3 bases are TGCGCCAGCAGCCAGGGTTTAGAAGAGACCCAGTACTTC.

Comment on this clone: Other nucleotide sequences from this sample produce the same CDR3. The chain joins TRBV5-1 to TRBJ1-5; TRBD1 aligns across 9 bases. J lost 1 base, V lost 4 bases, and 3 bases had no gene match. The CDR3 spans 15 residues. CDR1 is SGHRS and CDR2 is YFSETQ in the germline V gene. Here the CDR3 DNA reads TGCGCCAGCAGCACGACAGGGGGAAGCAATCAGCCCCAGCATTTT. Translation gives CASSTTGGSNQPQHF.

This clone showed up many times. The V call is TRBV18, the J call TRBJ2-3; D unresolved. V was trimmed by 3 bases and J by 3 bases, leaving 10 bases between them. The CDR3 contains 14 residues. Looked up from germline, CDR1 is KGHSH and CDR2 is LQKENI. DNA for the CDR3: TGTGCCAGCTCACCCCTAGGGTGGACAGATACGCAGTATTTT. Translation: CASSPLGWTDTQYF.

This clone was seen more than once but under ten times. The chain couples TRBV4-2 to TRBJ2-5, with 12 bases matching TRBD1. The CDR3 spans 17 residues. Per germline, CDR1 LGHNA and CDR2 YNFKEQ. Trimming at V came to 4 bases and at J to 0 bases, leaving 6 bases not matched to a gene. The DNA of the CDR3 is TGTGCCAGCAGCCTAGGGACAGGGGGCGGTGACCAAGAGACCCAGTACTTC. It specifies CASSLGTGGGDQETQYF.

The V call is TRBV4-1, the J call TRBJ2-6; D gene ambiguous. The CDR3 spans 17 residues. Germline CDR1 is MGHRA and CDR2 is YSYEKL. Trimming took off 4 bases at V and 0 bases at J, with 13 bases between the two ends. Written as DNA, the CDR3 is TGCGCCAGCAGCCCTACCATCACAGTCTCTGGGGCCAACGTCCTGACTTTC. This encodes CASSPTITVSGANVLTF.

Only a few counts were recorded for this clone. This sequence joins TRBV13 and TRBJ1-1; TRBD1 aligns across 11 bases. CDR1 and CDR2 from the germline V gene are PRHDT and FYEKMQ (reference sequence). J was trimmed by 3 bases and V by 5 bases; bases with no gene match: 11. The CDR3 is made up of 17 amino acids. The CDR3 region has the DNA TGTGCCAGCAGCCCTCCCGAGGGGACAGGGGGGCACACTGAAGCTTTCTTT. Its protein product is CASSPPEGTGGHTEAFF.

This clone was counted between two and nine times. The chain combines TRBV30 with TRBJ2-7, with TRBD1 matching over 9 bases. The CDR3 has 14 amino acids. J gave up 5 bases and V 2 bases, and 7 bases lay outside the gene matches. Per germline, CDR1 GTSNPN and CDR2 SVGIG (reference sequence). Here the CDR3 reads CAWSSGTGTHEQYF. CDR3 nucleotide sequence: TGTGCCTGGAGTTCCGGGACAGGGACCCACGAGCAGTACTTC.

The chain uses TRBV4-1 and TRBJ2-2; TRBD1 matches 7 bases. The junction had 11 bases not matched to a gene; V was cut back by 4 bases and J by 6 bases. CDR3 length: 16 amino acids. Germline V gene sequence: CDR1 MGHRA, CDR2 YSYEKL. The CDR3 loop reads CASSRLTGSSSGELFF. DNA of the CDR3: TGCGCCAGCAGCCGCTTGACAGGGTCTTCGTCCGGGGAGCTGTTTTTT.

The V gene is TRBV5-1, the J gene TRBJ1-2; D not resolved. CDR3 length: 13 residues. Trimming removed 4 bases from V and 2 bases from J, with 9 bases in between. Germline lookup yields CDR1 SGHRS and CDR2 YFSETQ. The CDR3 coding sequence is TGCGCCAGCAGCCCTCACGGGAACTATGGCTACACCTTC. Translating gives CASSPHGNYGYTF.

On this clone: A much larger clone lies one base from this, so it may be a read error. The chain links TRBV4-2 to TRBJ2-5, with TRBD2 matching 8 bases. The trim removed 4 bases at V and 1 base at J, leaving 2 bases unmatched. Germline values: CDR1 LGHNA, CDR2 YNFKEQ. The CDR3 is made up of 14 amino acids. The CDR3 sequence is CASSLTSAQETQYF. As DNA, the CDR3 is TGTGCCAGCAGCCTGACTAGCGCCCAAGAGACCCAGTACTTC.

The chain has TRBV19 and TRBJ2-3; TRBD1 is a possible D gene (5 bases). CDR3 length: 17 amino acids. Trimming took off 2 bases at V and 6 bases at J, with 21 bases between the two ends. Germline lookup yields CDR1 LNHDA and CDR2 SQIVND (reference sequence). CDR3 sequence reads: CASSISYTTPGADTQYF. The CDR3 DNA sequence: TGTGCCAGTAGTATATCGTACACCACTCCTGGGGCGGATACGCAGTATTTT.

This clone appeared a few times. This chain connects TRBV4-2 to TRBJ2-3; 15 positions agree with TRBD2. The CDR3 extends over 17 amino acids. The V gene end was trimmed by 6 bases and the J gene end by 4 bases; junction bases not matched to a gene: 8. Germline V CDR1 and CDR2: LGHNA, YNFKEQ. In nucleotides, the CDR3 is TGTGCCAGCAGTCCCGGGACTAGCGGGAGGTCTGCAGATACGCAGTATTTT. Its translation: CASSPGTSGRSADTQYF.

This clone turned up a few times. V usage is TRBV10-3 and J usage is TRBJ2-7; 7 bases match TRBD1. J was trimmed by 4 bases and V by 6 bases; bases with no gene match: 9. The CDR3 extends over 14 amino acids. From germline, CDR1 is ENHRY and CDR2 SYGVKD. The CDR3 DNA reads as TGTGCCATCAGCACCGGGACAGACCCTTACGAGCAGTACTTC. Protein sequence: CAISTGTDPYEQYF.

Ten or more counts support this clone. The rearrangement joins TRBV27 to TRBJ2-7, with 7 bases that match TRBD1. The CDR3 is made up of 15 amino acids. Unmatched junction bases numbered 7, after V lost 3 bases and J lost 2 bases. Germline V gene data show CDR1 as MNHEY and CDR2 as SMNVEV (reference sequence). The chain's CDR3 is CASSFWTGGTYEQYF. Here the CDR3 DNA reads TGTGCCAGCAGTTTTTGGACAGGTGGCACCTACGAGCAGTACTTC.

This clone was counted a few times. The J gene is TRBJ2-6, the V gene TRBV11-2; no clear D gene. V dropped 1 base and J dropped 4 bases, with 8 bases sitting between them. The length of the CDR3 is 15 residues. CDR1 SGHAT and CDR2 FQNNGV come from the germline V gene. CDR3 DNA sequence: TGTGCCAGCAGCTTAGTCTGGGCGGGGGCCAACGTCCTGACTTTC. This sequence encodes CASSLVWAGANVLTF. Supplemented by reference TRBV11-2 and TRBJ2-6, the full variable domain reads EAGVAQSPRYKIIEKRQSVAFWCNPISGHATLYWYQQILGQGPKLLIQFQNNGVVDDSQLPKDRFSAERLKGVDSTLKIQPAKLEDSAVYLCASSLVWAGANVLTFGAGSRLTVL.

This clone was observed a few times. The chain recombines TRBV18 with TRBJ2-7; no reliable D call. V was trimmed by 3 bases and J by 6 bases, leaving 15 bases between them. The length of the CDR3 is 14 residues. In germline, CDR1 is KGHSH, CDR2 LQKENI. CDR3 sequence: CASSPLGWQAEQYF. Written as DNA, the CDR3 is TGTGCCAGCTCACCCCTGGGTTGGCAAGCCGAGCAGTACTTC.

The genes are TRBV6-5 and TRBJ2-1, with TRBD2 matching over 10 bases. The CDR3 is 15 residues long. The germline gives CDR1 MNHEY, CDR2 SVGAGI. V lost 9 bases and J lost 7; bases outside the gene matches: 12. The CDR3 is CASHGASGRKNEQFF. CDR3 nucleotide sequence: TGTGCCAGTCACGGGGCTAGCGGGAGAAAGAATGAGCAGTTCTTC.

A few counts support this clone. The chain employs TRBV2 and TRBJ2-3; D gene uncertain. The CDR3 loop spans 11 amino acids. Germline values: CDR1 SNHLY, CDR2 FYNNEI. The V end lost 2 bases, the J end lost 9 bases, and 6 bases lay between the germline ends. CDR3 nucleotides: TGTGCCAGCAGTGAAATGGGCACGCAGTATTTT. Its protein product is CASSEMGTQYF.

This clone was seen repeatedly, ten times or more. The chain links TRBV4-1 to TRBJ2-7; D is perhaps TRBD1 (6 bases). CDR3 size: 15 residues. Deletions cut 0 bases from V and 2 bases from J, with 11 bases between. Germline V gene sequence: CDR1 MGHRA, CDR2 YSYEKL. The CDR3 DNA reads TGCGCCAGCAGCCAAGATGGGGGCCGGGCCTACGAGCAGTACTTC. Translating gives CASSQDGGRAYEQYF.

V gene TRBV27 combines with J gene TRBJ2-4, with 9 bases lining up with TRBD2. The germline gives CDR1 MNHEY, CDR2 SMNVEV (reference sequence). Trimming at V came to 6 bases and at J to 1 base, leaving 16 bases not matched to a gene. The CDR3 covers 19 residues. CDR3 loop: CASRPVAGVGLEAKNIQYF. CDR3 DNA sequence: TGTGCCAGCAGACCCGTAGCGGGAGTAGGCCTTGAGGCCAAAAACATTCAGTACTTC.

CDR3 bases: TGTGCCAGCAGCTTAGACAGGGACCTTAGGACCCAGTACTTC. It is translated as CASSLDRDLRTQYF. J is TRBJ2-5 and V is TRBV7-3; TRBD1 matches 7 bases. Germline loops: CDR1 SGHTA, CDR2 FQGTGA. This CDR3 has 14 residues. With 2 bases clipped from V and 7 bases from J, the junction kept 7 bases outside the gene matches. Filled out from reference TRBV7-3 and TRBJ2-5, the complete variable domain reads GAGVSQTPSNKVTEKGKYVELRCDPISGHTALYWYRQSLGQGPEFLIYFQGTGAADDSGLPNDRFFAVRPEGSVSTLKIQRTERGDSAVYLCASSLDRDLRTQYFGPGTRLLVL.